The text below deals with one T cell receptor (beta chain). Its antigen remains undetermined. Base qualities are not recorded, but no much larger clone differs from it by a single base. Sequencing relied on an Illumina NovaSeq 6000. TCRalpha and TCRbeta cDNA libraries were built by 5'RACE with constant-segment primers, adding sample barcodes and unique molecular identifiers. Trizol reagent was used to extract RNA from every sample. Library amplification was performed in two PCR steps, and a second sample barcode and Illumina TruSeq adapters were introduced in the second step. Sequencing of the libraries was done on an Illumina NovaSeq, producing 2 x 150 bp paired-end reads. Per the original workflow: Reads were demultiplexed and collapsed into UMI-guided consensus sequences with migec v1.2.7. With mixcr v2.1.11, UMI consensuses were aligned to TRA and TRB V and J templates and assembled into clonotypes. A clonotype was counted as expanded or contracted only if both edgeR and NoisET called the change significant, with noise models trained on biological replicates. For edgeR calls, the cutoffs were a false discovery rate-adjusted p below 0.01 and a log2 fold-change threshold of 1. As an exploratory analysis of dynamics, max-normalized trajectories of the 1000 most abundant clonotypes were examined by PCA with hierarchical clustering. Each responding clone was given a CD4 or CD8 phenotype based on the CD4+ and CD8+ repertoires, which had been sequenced separately. Using fastp at Q25 and MiXCR, TCRdb reprocessed the public reads and kept productive beta chains. Rows matching on CDR3 protein sequence are summarized as one entry with the most common DNA and genes. The authors' filters were not applied to this entry. This sample has approximately 180,000 distinct CDR3 sequences in its table, and more than 15% of those were observed once. In total, the top ten clones hold under 2.5% of the sample.

PBMCs were isolated by Ficoll-Paque density gradient centrifugation. This sample is part of a study of T-cell memory formation after mild COVID-19 (TCRdb year 2021). Some background on the complete study: TCR sequence clusters from the two donors were largely donor specific. Longitudinal TCRalpha and TCRbeta repertoire sequencing tracked T-cell clones expanding and contracting after mild COVID-19 in two donors. Two young, previously healthy adult volunteers, one female and one male, were included in the cohort. Overall results and qualifications from the work: The study covered only a couple of mild cases, and larger cohorts including severe cases with pre-infection samples were considered necessary. Balanced CD4/CD8 phenotypes were observed for clones contracting from day 15 to 85, whereas a bias towards CD4+ was observed for a second wave of clones expanding from day 15 to 37. The second-wave clones that peaked on day 37 were not confirmed to be SARS-CoV-2 specific. Some responding clones were found in pre-infection memory, which suggests that pre-existing cross-reactive memory T cells took part in the SARS-CoV-2 response. Contracting CD4+ clones were located mainly in the CM and EM memory subsets, whereas CD8+ clones were found to be enriched in EMRA.

Between the V and J ends, shortened by 0 bases and 2 bases respectively, the junction contains 8 bases. Via the germline V gene, CDR1 is SGHTA and CDR2 FQGNSA. There are 14 amino acids in the CDR3, from cysteine to phenylalanine inclusive. Here the CDR3 DNA is all that survives: 42 bases in frame from base 1. The sample comprised PBMCs or a T cell subset sorted from them (not recorded which). The chain couples TRBV7-2 to TRBJ2-7, and possibly TRBD2, on 6 matching bases. The source of this sequence is an adult woman who had mild COVID-19 (a few samples of this study predate the infection). The sample titles of this study are shuffled in the database, so cell type and time point are left out; the donor was told from shared clones. At the DNA level, the sequence is TGTGCCAGCAGCTTAGCGGACTACGCCTACGAGCAGTACTTC. Its coded protein is CASSLADYAYEQYF.